These 8 T cell receptor beta chains were all obtained from the same sample, sequenced in a study of blood T cell repertoires in COVID-19. Using immunoSEQ multiplex PCR, the repertoire was profiled, and TCRdb retains in-frame clones only, with some absent. The sample holds approximately 500,000 clones, 88% seen once. The sequencing input was PBMCs or T cells enriched from blood (not recorded which). The source of these receptors is a woman between 40 and 50 years old who had recovered from COVID-19.

This clone was observed a handful of times. The J gene is TRBJ2-7, the V gene TRBV4-1; possible D gene TRBD1, 6 bases. Germline V gene data show CDR1 as MGHRA and CDR2 as YSYEKL. This CDR3 has 16 residues. The V end was cut by 4 bases, the J end by 2 bases, with 18 bases between. Here the CDR3 reads CASSLSGTTPTYEQYF. The CDR3 DNA reads TGCGCCAGCAGCCTGTCCGGGACAACCCCTACCTACGAGCAGTACTTC.

This clone has only a few counts. This rearrangement joins TRBV25-1 to TRBJ1-1; 7 bases fit TRBD1. CDR1 is MGHDK and CDR2 is SYGVNS in the germline V gene. The CDR3 runs to 16 residues. V gave up 4 bases and J gave up 1 base; unmatched junction bases: 9. For the CDR3, the DNA is TGTGCCAGCAGTGCATACCCCGGGACAGAGAACACTGAAGCTTTCTTT. It is translated as CASSAYPGTENTEAFF.

The chain employs TRBV10-3 and TRBJ1-1, with D unresolved. The germline gives CDR1 ENHRY, CDR2 SYGVKD. The CDR3 loop spans 14 amino acids. Trimming took off 10 bases at V and 1 base at J, with 16 bases between the two ends. CDR3 bases: TGTGCCAGCCTTTCAGTCGGGGAGAACACTGAAGCTTTCTTT. Protein product: CASLSVGENTEAFF.

This clone was observed a handful of times. V and J are TRBV10-3 and TRBJ1-1; D perhaps matches TRBD1 (6 bases). From germline, CDR1 is ENHRY and CDR2 SYGVKD. Trimming removed 3 bases at V and 0 bases at J, with 11 bases between. The CDR3 is made up of 15 amino acids. In nucleotides, the CDR3 is TGTGCCATCAGTGAACCGGGACAAGTGAACACTGAAGCTTTCTTT. Residues: CAISEPGQVNTEAFF.

J is TRBJ1-5 and V is TRBV5-8, with TRBD1 identical over 9 bases. Germline V lookup: CDR1 SGHTS, CDR2 YDEGEE. Germline trimming cut 3 bases from V and 2 bases from J; bases unmatched to any gene: 3. The CDR3 totals 15 residues. In DNA, the CDR3 is TGTGCCAGCAGCTGGGGACAGGGAGGCAATCAGCCCCAGCATTTT. Protein product: CASSWGQGGNQPQHF.

The CDR3 nucleotides are TGTGCCAGCAGCTTCCGAGCTGCGGAGACCCAGTACTTC. Translating it yields CASSFRAAETQYF. The chain recombines TRBV13 with TRBJ2-5; D not certain. Germline lookup yields CDR1 PRHDT and CDR2 FYEKMQ (reference sequence). The CDR3 consists of 13 residues. The V gene lost 3 bases and the J gene lost 5 bases, with 10 bases spanning the gap. The whole variable domain, remainder taken from reference TRBV13 and TRBJ2-5, is AAGVIQSPRHLIKEKRETATLKCYPIPRHDTVYWYQQGPGQDPQFLISFYEKMQSDKGSIPDRFSAQQFSDYHSELNMSSLELGDSALYFCASSFRAAETQYFGPGTRLLVL.

The chain carries TRBV23-1 and TRBJ1-4, with 9 positions matching TRBD1. TRBV23-1 is flagged as an ORF with uncertain function. CDR3 size: 19 residues. V was clipped by 0 bases and J by 4 bases; unmatched bases: 12. The CDR3 is CASSQSRPGTGNRNEKLFF. CDR3 nucleotides: TGCGCCAGCAGTCAATCGCGTCCCGGGACAGGGAACCGTAATGAAAAACTGTTTTTT.

The chain employs TRBV27 and TRBJ2-6; TRBD1 is a possible D gene (6 bases). This CDR3 is 15 amino acids long. Trimming cost V 6 bases and J 2 bases, with 11 bases left between them. The germline gives CDR1 MNHEY, CDR2 SMNVEV (reference sequence). The CDR3 DNA follows: TGTGCCAGCAGGTCAGGGGTGGCTGGGGCCAACGTCCTGACTTTC. Translated: CASRSGVAGANVLTF.